A single T cell receptor (beta chain) is shown here with its context. Its target antigen remains unknown. No base-level quality is on record; no much larger clone is a single base apart. Samples from volunteer blood donors who had recovered from COVID-19 were contributed by a second Seattle source. Whole blood was collected in K2EDTA tubes by collaborating institutions according to the institutions' own protocols. Collaborator samples were shipped for TCRbeta analysis as frozen whole blood, isolated PBMCs, or DNA extracted from either sample type. The data are from a study of blood T cell repertoires in COVID-19 (dated by TCRdb to the early 2020s). Broadly, across the study: Samples from collaborators originated in the United States, Italy and Spain and spanned both the acute and convalescent phases of COVID-19. The material from the prospective study consisted of cDNA or gDNA derived from T cells, B-cell-depleted T cells, or PBMCs. The repertoires were released in a freely available public database meant as a resource for research on the immune response to SARS-CoV-2. The dataset comprised deeply sampled blood TCRbeta repertoires from subjects exposed to, actively infected with, or recovered from COVID-19. A de-identified subject ID, COVID-19 status, age in years and sex were almost always included in the sample metadata. Where available, HLA class I and class II types were taken from metadata supplied by the sample provider and were not determined by assay-based typing. The samples were drawn from two sources: the first 160 participants of the ongoing ImmuneRACE study, and fewer than 1,500 subjects contributed by 6 global collaborators. The research as a whole found: How much clinical and demographic metadata was included differed by source and by participant, and the metadata was provided uncurated.

CDR1 is given as MNHEY and CDR2 as SMNVEV, both from the germline V gene (reference sequence). The CDR3 sequence holds 16 residues, the cysteine and phenylalanine included. Left in the record is the CDR3 DNA by itself, 48 bases read in frame from the first base. The junction shows trimming of 7 bases on V and 5 bases on J, plus 20 bases between the germline ends. The immunoSEQ Assay, a bias-controlled multiplex PCR, was used to amplify TCRbeta CDR3 regions from genomic DNA. The authors' analysis ran thus. The number of nucleated cells in each sample was estimated by amplification of reference gene primers within the assay. To quantify the absolute abundance of each unique TCRbeta CDR3 rearrangement, sequence reads were collapsed and filtered. For each sample, productive Simpson clonality was calculated as the square root of Simpson's diversity index over productive rearrangements. TCRdb mirrors the immuneACCESS table, restricted to in-frame sequences. Some clones are absent from its copies; in checked studies, under half trace to an unresolved V gene, and the reason for the others is unknown. The D gene and trimming were derived from the DNA, and the V and J assignments and clone size from that table. This sample gives hundreds of thousands of clones in total; approximately 91% of them show up just once. The ten largest make up 5.5% to 8% of the sample.

This clonotype originated in a man aged 55 to 69 who had recovered from COVID-19. The material sequenced was peripheral blood. The chain is made from TRBV27 and TRBJ1-4, with TRBD1 tentatively as D gene (5 bases match). DNA sequence: TGTGCCAGCACGGAGGGCCCTACGGGGGGGAATGAAAAACTGTTTTTT. This translates into CASTEGPTGGNEKLFF.